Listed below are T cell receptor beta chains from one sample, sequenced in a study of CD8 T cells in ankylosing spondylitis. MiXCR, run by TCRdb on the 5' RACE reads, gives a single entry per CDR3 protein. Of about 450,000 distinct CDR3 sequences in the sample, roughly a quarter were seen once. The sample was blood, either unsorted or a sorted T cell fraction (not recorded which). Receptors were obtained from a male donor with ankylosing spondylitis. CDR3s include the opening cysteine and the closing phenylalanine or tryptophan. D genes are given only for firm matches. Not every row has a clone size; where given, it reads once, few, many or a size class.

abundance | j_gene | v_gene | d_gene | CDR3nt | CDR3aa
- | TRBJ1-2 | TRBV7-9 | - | TGTGCCATCAGCTTAGCCGGGACGCCCGGGAATGGCTACACCTTC | CAISLAGTPGNGYTF
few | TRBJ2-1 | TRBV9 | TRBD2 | TGTGCCAGCAGCCCCGGACTAGCGGGAGACGATGAGCAGTTCTTC | CASSPGLAGDDEQFF
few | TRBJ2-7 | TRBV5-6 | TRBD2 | TGTGCCAGCAGCTGGGGACTAGCCTACGAGCAGTACTTC | CASSWGLAYEQYF
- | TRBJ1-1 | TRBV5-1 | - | TGCGCCAGCAGCTTGCGACGGGTGACCCCTGAAGCTTTCTTT | CASSLRRVTPEAFF
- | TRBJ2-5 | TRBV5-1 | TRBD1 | TGCGCCAGCAGCCTACAGGGGGGTCACCAAGAGACCCAGTACTTC | CASSLQGGHQETQYF
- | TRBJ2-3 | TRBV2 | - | TGTGCCAGCAGTGAAGGTCCCGCTTACACAGATACGCAGTATTTT | CASSEGPAYTDTQYF
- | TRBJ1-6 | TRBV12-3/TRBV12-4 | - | TGTGCCAGCAGATCCACAGGGACGGCCGGGGATTCACCCCTCCACTTT | CASRSTGTAGDSPLHF
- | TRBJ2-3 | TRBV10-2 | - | TGCGCCAGCAGGGGGATGGAGGTCCTCACAGATACGCAGTATTTT | CASRGMEVLTDTQYF
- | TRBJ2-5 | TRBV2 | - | TGTGCCAGCAGGGAGCTGACAACCGGGACCCAGTACTTC | CASRELTTGTQYF
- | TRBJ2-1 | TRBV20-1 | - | TGCCACGCCACCACAAGTGGGCATGAGCAGTTCTTC | CHATTSGHEQFF
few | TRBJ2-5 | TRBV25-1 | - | TGTGCCAGCAGTGAGACAGGTTACCAAGAGACCCAGTACTTC | CASSETGYQETQYF
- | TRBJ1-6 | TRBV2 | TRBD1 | TGTGCCAGCAGCCCGGGGACAGGGGTCTCCGATTCGTTTTCACCCCTCCACTTT | CASSPGTGVSDSFSPLHF
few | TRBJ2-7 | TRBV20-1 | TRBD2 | TGCAGTGCTCATAGAACCGGGACTAAGGGCTACGAGCAGTACTTC | CSAHRTGTKGYEQYF
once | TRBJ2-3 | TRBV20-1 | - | TGCAGTGCTGACGGTCCCAGGACTCAATCAGATACGCAGTATTTT | CSADGPRTQSDTQYF
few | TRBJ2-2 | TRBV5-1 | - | TGCGCCAGCAGCTTGGACCCGGGCGGGGAGCTGTTTTTT | CASSLDPGGELFF
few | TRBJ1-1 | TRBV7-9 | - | TGTGCCAGCAGCTGGGGGGGGAGCACTGAAGCTTTCTTT | CASSWGGSTEAFF
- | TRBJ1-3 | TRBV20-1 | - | TGCAGTGCTTTCAGGACCCGAGACACCATATATTTT | CSAFRTRDTIYF
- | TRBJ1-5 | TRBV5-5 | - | TGTGCCAGCAGCCGAGTAAATAGCAATCAGCCCCAGCATTTT | CASSRVNSNQPQHF
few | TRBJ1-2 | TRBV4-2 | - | TGTGCCAGCAGCCAAGATACCCAGGGCCGGAGCTACACCTTC | CASSQDTQGRSYTF
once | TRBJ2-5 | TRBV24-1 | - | TGTGCCACCAGCTCCGGGACCCAAGAGACCCAGTACTTC | CATSSGTQETQYF
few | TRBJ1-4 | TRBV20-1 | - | TGCAGTGCTAGAGCGGCAGGCGCAACTAATGAAAAACTGTTTTTT | CSARAAGATNEKLFF
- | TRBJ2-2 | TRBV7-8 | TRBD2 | TGTGCCAGCAGCCCCGACCGCGGGCCTTCTAGCGGGCTGAACACCGGGGAGCTGTTTTTT | CASSPDRGPSSGLNTGELFF
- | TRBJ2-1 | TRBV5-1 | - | TGCGCCAGCAGCGCCAGGGTGGACTCCTACAATGAGCAGTTCTTC | CASSARVDSYNEQFF
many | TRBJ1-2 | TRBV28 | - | TGTGCCGCCCGACGGCCCGCTAACTATGGCTACACCTTC | CAARRPANYGYTF
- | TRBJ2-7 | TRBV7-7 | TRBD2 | TGTGCCAGCAGCAAGGAAGCGGGGTTCTCCTACGAGCAGTACTTC | CASSKEAGFSYEQYF
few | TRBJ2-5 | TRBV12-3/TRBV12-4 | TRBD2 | TGTGCCAGCAGTAACCTAGCGGGAGGTGGGGAGACCCAGTACTTC | CASSNLAGGGETQYF
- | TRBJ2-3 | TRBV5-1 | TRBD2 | TGCGCCAGCAAGGTCAGCGGGACTGCCGCTGATACGCAGTATTTT | CASKVSGTAADTQYF
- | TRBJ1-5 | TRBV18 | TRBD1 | TGTGCCAGCTCCCCCGGACAGGGAGGAATCCAGCCCCAGCATTTT | CASSPGQGGIQPQHF
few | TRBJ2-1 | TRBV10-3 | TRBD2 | TGTGCCATCAGTGATGGCGGGAGGAACAATGAGCAGTTCTTC | CAISDGGRNNEQFF
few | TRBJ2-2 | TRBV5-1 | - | TGCGCCAGCAGCTTCGGGGCCTCGAACACCGGGGAGCTGTTTTTT | CASSFGASNTGELFF
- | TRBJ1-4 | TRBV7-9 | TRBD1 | TGTGCCAGCAGCTTTGATCCGGGACAGGGAATTGAAAAACTGTTTTTT | CASSFDPGQGIEKLFF
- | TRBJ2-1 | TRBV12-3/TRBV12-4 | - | TGTGCCACCGCACGGGGCGGATACAATGAGCAGTTCTTC | CATARGGYNEQFF
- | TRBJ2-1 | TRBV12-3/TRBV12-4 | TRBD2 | TGTGCCAGCAGTTTTCTAGCGGGGGCCTACAATGAGCAGTTCTTC | CASSFLAGAYNEQFF
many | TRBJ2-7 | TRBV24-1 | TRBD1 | TGTGCCACCAGTGCCCCGGTAGGGGGCTTTTACGAGCAGTACTTC | CATSAPVGGFYEQYF
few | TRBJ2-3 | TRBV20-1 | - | TGCAGTGCTAGTTTCGGGACAGATACGCAGTATTTT | CSASFGTDTQYF
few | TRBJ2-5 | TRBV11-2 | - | TGTGCCAGCAGCTTCGGGTCGGTGGGGCTCGAGAAAGAGACCCAGTACTTC | CASSFGSVGLEKETQYF
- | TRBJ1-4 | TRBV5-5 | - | TGTGCCAGCAGCTTTGTTGCAACTAATGAAAAACTGTTTTTT | CASSFVATNEKLFF
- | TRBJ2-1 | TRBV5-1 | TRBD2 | TGCGCCAGCAGCTTGAGCGGGGGTTTAGACAATGAGCAGTTCTTC | CASSLSGGLDNEQFF
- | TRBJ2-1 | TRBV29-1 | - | TGCAGCGCCGGACTTGGAGATAATGAGCAGTTCTTC | CSAGLGDNEQFF
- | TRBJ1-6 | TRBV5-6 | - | TGTGCCTCCTGCCGACGGATTTATTCACCCCTCCACTTT | CASCRRIYSPLHF